This T cell receptor (beta chain) was sequenced in a study of T cell responses to AZD1222 COVID-19 vaccine (dated by TCRdb to the early 2020s). In the study overall: TCR sequencing was performed for about 250 trial participants, of whom approximately 200 were given two doses of AZD1222 and some 26 were given two doses of MenACWY control vaccine. Trial participants were enrolled by age into 18-55, 56-69 and 70-plus year subgroups, with around 150, 28 and 57 TCR-sequenced participants respectively. Points the paper makes about the study in general: Because no samples from the day 14 peak response were available, repertoires could be characterized only after the peak T cell response. Participants were mostly white British, with more females than males. The authors suggested clonal diversity may have been underestimated. Vaccine-associated CD4 TCRs spanned the whole spike protein, with dominant responses in regions 160-218 and 743-854. Conclusions about previously exposed vaccinees were limited because only a handful of AZD1222 recipients were SARS-CoV-2 seropositive at baseline. Spike-specific TCR breadth and depth rose significantly after two AZD1222 doses compared with day 0 and with MenACWY recipients. Nearly half of unique spike-specific TCRs reportedly recognized epitopes outside regions mutated in the B.1.351 and B.1.1.7 variants. In the small 56-69-year group, the increase in depth fell short of significance, most likely because of low power.

A remark on this clone: Its specific antigen is unknown. No base quality values were provided; no much bigger clone lies one nucleotide off.

The germline V gene (reference sequence) yields LGHDT for CDR1 and YNNKEL for CDR2. Including cysteine and phenylalanine, the CDR3 has 14 amino acids. The DNA shown is the 42-base CDR3, in frame from base 1. V was cut back by 1 base and J by 11 bases, leaving a gap of 16 bases between them. The sample's time point label, in plain terms: about 28 days (+/-7) after the second vaccine dose. AZD1222 recipients with second doses at about 4 weeks or about 12 weeks were pooled, because spike-specific TCR depth and breadth did not differ between schedules. Vaccinee samples came from UK trials COV001 and COV002, including a single-blind randomized controlled phase 2/3 trial of AZD1222 (ChAdOx1 nCoV-19) in healthy adults. Trial participant PBMC samples were collected at day 0 and day 28 after the second dose for TCRbeta chain sequencing. The CDR3 regions of human TCRbeta chains were analyzed by immunosequencing. The published analysis was carried out like this. Repertoire TCRs were checked for matches against a reference library of SARS-CoV-2-specific TCRs that had been generated using the MIRA antigen-specificity platform. Breadth was defined as the fraction of unique TCRs that were SARS-CoV-2-associated, and depth was defined as the fraction of total T cells that were SARS-CoV-2-associated. Using the MIRA data, each spike-specific TCR was assigned both to the spike region to which the TCR was reactive and to a CD4 or CD8 class. Log10-transformed breadth and depth values were compared by one-way ANOVA with Sidak's multiple comparisons tests. In TCRdb, the immuneACCESS table is reduced to in-frame sequences with V and J assigned. These tables do not hold every clone; where another copy was compared, an unresolved V gene accounts for under half, and the others remain unexplained. V and J calls and clone size are as listed in that table; D and trimming were resolved from the DNA. Within this sample are approximately 120,000 clones, with 89% of them counted one time only. Approximately 9.8% of the sample is held by the ten biggest clonotypes.

This receptor chain uses TRBV3-1 (or the pseudogene TRBV3-2) and TRBJ2-3, with the D call perhaps TRBD1 or TRBD2, each one matching 5 bases. Sequenced material: peripheral blood, taken 28 days after the second AZD1222 dose. This TCR was sampled from an adult who received the AZD1222 COVID-19 vaccine. The DNA reads TGTGCCAGCAGCCAAGCTCCAGGGACCTGGGGGCAGTATTTT. Its protein product is CASSQAPGTWGQYF.